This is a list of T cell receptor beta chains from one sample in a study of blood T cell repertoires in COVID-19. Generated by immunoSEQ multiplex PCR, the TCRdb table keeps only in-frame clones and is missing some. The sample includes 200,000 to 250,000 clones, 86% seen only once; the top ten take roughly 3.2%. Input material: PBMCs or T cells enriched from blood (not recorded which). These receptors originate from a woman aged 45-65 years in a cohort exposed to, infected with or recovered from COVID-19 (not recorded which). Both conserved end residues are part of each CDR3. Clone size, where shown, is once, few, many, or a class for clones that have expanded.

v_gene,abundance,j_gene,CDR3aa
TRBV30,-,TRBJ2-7,CAWSYGRGRFYEQYF
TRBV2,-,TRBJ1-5,CASSENLRPQHF
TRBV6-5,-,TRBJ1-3,CASSQGLISGNTIYF
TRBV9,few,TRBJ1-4,CASSVSGYPYEKLFF
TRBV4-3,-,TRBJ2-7,CASSQDLSSGVPPYEQYF
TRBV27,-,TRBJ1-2,CASSLRTGTSRGYTF
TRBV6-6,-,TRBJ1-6,CASRQDRGNSPLHF
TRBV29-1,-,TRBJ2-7,CSVATTSDGEQYF
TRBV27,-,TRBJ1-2,CASQDRGMRGYTF
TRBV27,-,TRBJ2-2,CASSLGRHGTGELFF
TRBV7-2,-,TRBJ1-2,CASSLRQVLGYTF
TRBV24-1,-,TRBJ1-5,CAPYPRRQGNQPQHF
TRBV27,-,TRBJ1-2,CASSGQTNYGYTF
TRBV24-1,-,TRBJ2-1,CATSAGQVQPANSYNEQFF
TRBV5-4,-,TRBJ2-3,CASSLKGWTDTQYF
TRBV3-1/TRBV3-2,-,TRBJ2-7,CASSRSATGNNEQYF
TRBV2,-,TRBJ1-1,CASSINRRGLNTEAFF
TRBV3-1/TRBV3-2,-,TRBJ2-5,CASSVVSGGAGETQYF
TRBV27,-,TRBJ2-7,CASSTSPLGQGVSYEQYF
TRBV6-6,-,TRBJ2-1,CASCGSSYNEQFF
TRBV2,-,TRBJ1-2,CASSTGFYGYTF
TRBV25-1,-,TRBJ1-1,CASSDPAGGNTEAFF
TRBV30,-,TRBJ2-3,CAWNRDRGNTDTQYF